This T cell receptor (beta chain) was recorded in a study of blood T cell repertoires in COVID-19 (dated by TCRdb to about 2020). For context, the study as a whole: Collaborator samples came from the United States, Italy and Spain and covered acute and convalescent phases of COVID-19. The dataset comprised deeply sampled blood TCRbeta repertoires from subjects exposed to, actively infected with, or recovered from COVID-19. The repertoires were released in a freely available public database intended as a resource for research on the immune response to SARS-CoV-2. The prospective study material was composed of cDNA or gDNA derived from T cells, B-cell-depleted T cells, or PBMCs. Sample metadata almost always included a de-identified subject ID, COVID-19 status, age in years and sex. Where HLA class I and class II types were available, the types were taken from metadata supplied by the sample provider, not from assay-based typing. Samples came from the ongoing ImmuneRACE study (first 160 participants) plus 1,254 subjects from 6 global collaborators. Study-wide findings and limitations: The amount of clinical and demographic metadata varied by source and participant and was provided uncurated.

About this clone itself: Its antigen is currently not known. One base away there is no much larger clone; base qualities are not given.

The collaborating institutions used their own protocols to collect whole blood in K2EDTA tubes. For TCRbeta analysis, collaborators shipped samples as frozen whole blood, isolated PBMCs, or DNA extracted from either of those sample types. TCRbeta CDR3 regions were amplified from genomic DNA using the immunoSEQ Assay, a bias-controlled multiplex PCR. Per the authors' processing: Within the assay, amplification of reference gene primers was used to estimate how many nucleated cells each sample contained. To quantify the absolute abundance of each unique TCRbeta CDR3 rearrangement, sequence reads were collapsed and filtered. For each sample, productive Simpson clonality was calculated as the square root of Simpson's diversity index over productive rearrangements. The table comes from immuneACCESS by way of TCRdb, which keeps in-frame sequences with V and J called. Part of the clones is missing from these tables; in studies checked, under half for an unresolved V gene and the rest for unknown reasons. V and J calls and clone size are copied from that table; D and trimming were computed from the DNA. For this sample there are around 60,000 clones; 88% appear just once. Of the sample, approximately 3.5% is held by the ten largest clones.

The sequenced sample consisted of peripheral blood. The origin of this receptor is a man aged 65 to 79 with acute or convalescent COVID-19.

The CDR3 region reads CASSARGAHSQPQHF. In nucleotide form, the sequence is TGTGCCAGCAGTGCCCGGGGGGCTCATAGTCAGCCCCAGCATTTT. The chain is assembled from TRBV25-1 and TRBJ1-5; TRBD1 is perhaps the D gene, given 6 matching bases. CDR1 is given as MGHDK and CDR2 as SYGVNS, both from the germline V gene. Trimming removed 4 bases from V and 6 bases from J, leaving 16 bases between the germline ends. Reading from cysteine to phenylalanine, the CDR3 counts 15 amino acids. Left in the record is the CDR3 DNA by itself, 45 bases read in frame from the first base.